The 22 T cell receptor beta chains listed next were all sequenced from one sample in a study of human T cells and chemical hapten exposure. Each CDR3 protein gets one entry after TCRdb re-called the RACE reads with MiXCR. The repertoire holds around 110,000 distinct CDR3 sequences, with about 11% as singletons. Time point: patch test 3, about 24 weeks after DPC sensitization. Treatment denoted: therapeutic diphenylcyclopropenone sensitization with weekly scalp DPC. This sample comprised whole blood, obtained in connection with sensitization to the hapten diphenylcyclopropenone (DPC). These receptors came from a woman aged 45-60 years with alopecia areata. Some clones in this sample may be carry-over from other donors' samples.

The table lists this clonotype with many counts. The junction shows a germline mismatch at one end, possibly a read error. This sequence joins TRBV5-1 and TRBJ2-7, with D possibly being TRBD2 (6 bases). Germline CDR1 and CDR2: SGHRS and YFSETQ. The CDR3 loop spans 12 amino acids. CDR3 coding DNA: TGTGCCAGCAGCCTGGACTACTACGAGCAGTACTTC. This translates into CASSLDYYEQYF.

The chain uses TRBV6-5 and TRBJ2-5; perhaps TRBD1 as D (6 bases). Germline loops: CDR1 MNHEY, CDR2 SVGAGI. The CDR3 has 12 residues. The V gene lost 2 bases and the J gene lost 5 bases, with 6 bases spanning the gap. CDR3 sequence: CASSYRGETQYF. The CDR3 bases are TGTGCCAGCAGTTACAGGGGGGAGACCCAGTACTTC.

The chain employs TRBV27 and TRBJ2-2; D unclear. The V end lost 2 bases, the J end lost 5 bases, and 6 bases lay between the germline ends. Germline V gene data show CDR1 as MNHEY and CDR2 as SMNVEV (reference sequence). The CDR3 spans 13 residues. The CDR3 reads CASSLTRTGELFF. The CDR3 bases are TGTGCCAGCAGTTTAACGAGAACCGGGGAGCTGTTTTTT.

This clonotype has ten or more counts. This chain joins TRBV6-6 and TRBJ2-3; 11 nucleotides agree with TRBD2. CDR1 is MNHNY, CDR2 SVGAGI, per germline (reference sequence). The CDR3 is 14 amino acids. J gave up 4 bases and V 4 bases, and 1 base lay outside the gene matches. The DNA for the CDR3 is TGTGCCAGCAGTTCGGGACTAGCGGCAGATACGCAGTATTTT. It codes for CASSSGLAADTQYF.

The chain's CDR3 is CASSWETGYNQPQHF. CDR3 in DNA: TGTGCCAGCAGCTGGGAAACAGGGTACAATCAGCCCCAGCATTTT. V gene TRBV5-5 combines with J gene TRBJ1-5; D possibly corresponds to TRBD1 (6 bases). The V end was cut by 3 bases, the J end by 3 bases, with 13 bases between. This CDR3 contains 15 residues. CDR1 is SGHKS, CDR2 YYEKEE, per germline (reference sequence).

The chain couples TRBV12-3 or TRBV12-4 to TRBJ2-3; D is tentatively TRBD1 or TRBD2 (7 bases each). The CDR3 is made up of 13 amino acids. Trimming took 11 bases from V and 1 from J, leaving 13 bases between them. The CDR3 bases are TGTGCCGCCAGGGGGGGGGGCACAGATACGCAGTATTTT. This gives the protein CAARGGGTDTQYF.

The chain combines TRBV12-3 or TRBV12-4 with TRBJ1-5; D ambiguous. Trimming cost V 3 bases and J 2 bases, with 8 bases left between them. The CDR3 sequence is 14 residues long. The CDR3 loop is CASSLAGRNQPQHF. In DNA form, the CDR3 reads TGTGCCAGCAGTTTGGCAGGCCGCAATCAGCCCCAGCATTTT.

This clonotype has a count of ten or more. The chain carries TRBV6-5 and TRBJ1-5, with 9 bases fitting TRBD1. The CDR3 length is 14 residues. Germline V gives CDR1 MNHEY, CDR2 SVGAGI. Trimming removed 6 bases from V and 2 bases from J; junction bases left unmatched: 2. The CDR3 sequence is CASSRDRGNQPQHF. DNA of the CDR3: TGTGCCAGCAGCAGGGACAGGGGCAATCAGCCCCAGCATTTT.

The chain combines TRBV28 with TRBJ2-7, with no clear D. The CDR3 is 14 residues long. Germline assignment: CDR1 MDHEN and CDR2 SYDVKM. The germline V and J ends were trimmed by 5 bases and 2 bases, with 13 bases remaining between them. CDR3 residues: CASSPPRVPYEQYF. CDR3 in DNA: TGTGCCAGCAGTCCCCCCCGGGTTCCCTACGAGCAGTACTTC.

The V gene is TRBV29-1, the J gene TRBJ2-5, with TRBD2 as a possible D gene (5 bases). V lost 0 bases, J lost 4 bases, and 6 bases lay in between. The CDR3 loop spans 12 amino acids. Germline V gene data show CDR1 as SQVTM and CDR2 as ANQGSEA. CDR3 loop: CSVEDSAETQYF. The CDR3 nucleotides are TGCAGCGTTGAAGATAGCGCAGAGACCCAGTACTTC.

In this sample, this clonotype turned up many times. This chain connects TRBV5-4 to TRBJ2-1, with 11 nucleotides matching TRBD2. Germline loops: CDR1 SGHNT, CDR2 YYREEE (reference sequence). Trimming cost V 9 bases and J 7 bases; bases outside gene matches: 6. The CDR3 covers 13 residues. CDR3 nucleotides: TGTGCCACCCAGGGACTAGCGGCAAATGAGCAGTTCTTC. Translating gives CATQGLAANEQFF.

This clonotype has a handful of counts. V usage is TRBV6-1 and J usage is TRBJ1-2; TRBD1 aligns across 8 bases. Germline V gives CDR1 MNHNS, CDR2 SASEGT. Unmatched junction bases numbered 12, after V lost 1 base and J lost 5 bases. CDR3 length: 17 amino acids. The CDR3 bases are TGTGCCAGCAGTGAAGAAGCTGGCCAGGGGGCTGTTTATGGCTACACCTTC. Protein sequence: CASSEEAGQGAVYGYTF.

This clonotype showed up many times. J is TRBJ1-2 and V is TRBV5-1; D gene ambiguous. V was pared by 0 bases and J by 6 bases, with 6 bases between. The V gene's germline CDR1 is SGHRS and CDR2 YFSETQ. The CDR3 runs 12 residues. In DNA, the CDR3 is TGCGCCAGCAGCTTGGCCGGAGATGGCTACACCTTC. Encoded protein: CASSLAGDGYTF.

V gene TRBV7-2 combines with J gene TRBJ2-1, with 9 bases fitting TRBD2. Germline lookup yields CDR1 SGHTA and CDR2 FQGNSA. The CDR3 is made up of 18 amino acids. V lost 5 bases and J lost 0; bases outside the gene matches: 11. The CDR3 loop reads CASSPPTSGLSSYNEQFF. Here the CDR3 DNA reads TGTGCCAGCAGCCCCCCAACTAGCGGGCTTAGCTCCTACAATGAGCAGTTCTTC.

This clonotype was found many times. The gene calls are TRBV7-3 and TRBJ2-2, with 9 bases aligning to TRBD1. The CDR3 runs 14 residues. The germline gives CDR1 SGHTA, CDR2 FQGTGA. V lost 5 bases to trimming and J lost 6 bases; unmatched junction nucleotides: 4. This CDR3 reads CASSRDRDSGELFF. The DNA of the CDR3 is TGTGCCAGCAGCCGGGACAGGGACTCCGGGGAGCTGTTTTTT.

The table lists this clonotype with a few counts. J is TRBJ2-7 and V is TRBV25-1; D gene ambiguous. This CDR3 has 13 amino acids. The germline gives CDR1 MGHDK, CDR2 SYGVNS. Trimming took off 1 base at V and 5 bases at J, with 9 bases between the two ends. CDR3 protein: CASSEWSSDEQYF. DNA for the CDR3: TGTGCCAGCAGTGAATGGAGCAGCGACGAGCAGTACTTC.

The chain recombines TRBV4-3 with TRBJ1-1, with D possibly TRBD1 on 5 matching bases. This CDR3 is built from 13 residues. Germline-derived CDR1 and CDR2 are LGHNA and YSLEER. V lost 5 bases to trimming and J lost 2 bases, with 9 bases between them. This CDR3 reads CASSDRGNTEAFF. CDR3 sequence (DNA): TGCGCCAGCAGCGACAGAGGAAACACTGAAGCTTTCTTT.

CDR3 in amino acids: CSATRGFGQPQHF. DNA of the CDR3: TGCAGTGCTACCAGGGGGTTCGGACAGCCCCAGCATTTT. This chain links TRBV20-1 with TRBJ1-5; 7 positions agree with TRBD1. The CDR3 sequence is 13 residues long. Germline V gene lookup returns CDR1 DFQATT and CDR2 SNEGSKA (reference sequence). The V and J ends lost 4 bases and 7 bases, in that order; junction bases with no gene match: 7.

This clonotype was seen more than once but under ten times. Here the CDR3 omits its conserved ending phenylalanine or tryptophan, so a read error is the likely source. The DNA is omitted, as the CDR3 cannot be located on it reliably, and the CDR3 follows TCRdb's listing. J is TRBJ2-7 and V is TRBV5-1; the DNA was not compared with TRBD1, the D call given in the table. Per the germline V gene, CDR1 is SGHRS and CDR2 is YFSETQ. Including both end residues, the CDR3 is 11 amino acids long. The CDR3 region is CARSPGRYSRD.

The gene calls are TRBV6-5 and TRBJ1-5; D gene unclear. Per the germline V gene, CDR1 is MNHEY and CDR2 is SVGAGI. V shed 6 bases and J shed 5 bases, with 14 bases lying between them. The CDR3 sequence is 14 residues long. CDR3 in DNA: TGTGCCAGCAGAACATCGGTGGGCGATCAGCCCCAGCATTTT. Amino acid sequence: CASRTSVGDQPQHF.

This clonotype was counted a few times. The chain couples TRBV7-2 to TRBJ1-2, with TRBD1 matching 7 bases. The CDR3 has 19 amino acids. V trimming: 5 bases; J trimming: 4 bases; junction bases outside the gene matches: 22. From germline, CDR1 is SGHTA and CDR2 FQGNSA. Here the CDR3 DNA reads TGTGCCAGCAGCGATCCGTCCAGGGGGTATCAGGGGTCTATCTATGGCTACACCTTC. Its protein is CASSDPSRGYQGSIYGYTF.

DNA of the CDR3: TGTGCCAGCAGCGTAGGTGCTAGCGGAATCTCCTACGAGCAGTACTTC. It yields the protein CASSVGASGISYEQYF. The V gene is TRBV9, the J gene TRBJ2-7; 7 bases match TRBD2. CDR1 is SGDLS, CDR2 YYNGEE, per germline. V gave up 0 bases and J gave up 0 bases; unmatched junction bases: 6. The CDR3 loop spans 16 amino acids.